Many counts were recorded for the clone carrying this TCR beta chain. Its antigen is unknown. These data come from a study of breast tumors, draining lymph nodes, adjacent tissues. The study's findings and limits: The data were judged consistent with most tumor T cells coming from lymph node and expanding in tumor.

The CDR3 sequence is 16 residues long. V trimming: 3 bases; J trimming: 5 bases; junction bases outside the gene matches: 10. Looked up from germline, CDR1 is DFQATT and CDR2 is SNEGSKA (reference sequence). Axillary draining lymph nodes of breast cancer patients supplied the node samples. In TCRdb, the multiplex PCR reads were re-called with MiXCR into one record per CDR3 protein. The table lists fewer than 300,000 distinct CDR3 sequences, roughly 32% of them singletons, with 1.4% in the top ten. What was sequenced was axillary lymph node tissue. This clonotype originated in a female donor with breast cancer. Some clones in this sample may be carry-over from other donors' samples. The chain joins TRBV20-1 to TRBJ2-2; 9 bases map to TRBD1. CDR3 DNA: TGCAGTGCTAGGATCCGGGACAGGGTCGAGACCGGGGAGCTGTTTTTT. Amino acid sequence: CSARIRDRVETGELFF.